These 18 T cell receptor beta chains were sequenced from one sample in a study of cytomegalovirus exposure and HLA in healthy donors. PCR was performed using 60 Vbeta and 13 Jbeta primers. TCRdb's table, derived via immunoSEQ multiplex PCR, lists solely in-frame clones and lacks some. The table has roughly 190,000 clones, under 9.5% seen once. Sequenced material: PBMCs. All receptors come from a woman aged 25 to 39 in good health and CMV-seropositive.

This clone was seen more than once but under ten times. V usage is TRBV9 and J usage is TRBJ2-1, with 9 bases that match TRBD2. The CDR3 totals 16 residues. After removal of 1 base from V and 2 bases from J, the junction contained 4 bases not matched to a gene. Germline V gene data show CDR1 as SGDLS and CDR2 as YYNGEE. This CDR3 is CASSVRSGGTYNEQFF. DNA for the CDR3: TGTGCCAGCAGCGTACGCAGCGGGGGGACCTACAATGAGCAGTTCTTC.

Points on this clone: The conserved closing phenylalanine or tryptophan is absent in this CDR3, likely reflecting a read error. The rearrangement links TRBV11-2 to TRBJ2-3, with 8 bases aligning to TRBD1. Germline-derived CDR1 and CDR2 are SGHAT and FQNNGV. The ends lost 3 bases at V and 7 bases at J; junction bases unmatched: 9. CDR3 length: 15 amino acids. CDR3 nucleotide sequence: TGTGCCAGCAGCTTCGGCCAGGGGGCCGTGTATACGCAGTATGTT. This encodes CASSFGQGAVYTQYV.

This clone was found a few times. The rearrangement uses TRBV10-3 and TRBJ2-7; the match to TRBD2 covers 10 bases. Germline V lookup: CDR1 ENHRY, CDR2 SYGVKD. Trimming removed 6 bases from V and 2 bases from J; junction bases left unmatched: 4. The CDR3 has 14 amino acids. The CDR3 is CAISRTSGTYEQYF. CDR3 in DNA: TGTGCCATCAGCAGGACTAGCGGAACCTACGAGCAGTACTTC.

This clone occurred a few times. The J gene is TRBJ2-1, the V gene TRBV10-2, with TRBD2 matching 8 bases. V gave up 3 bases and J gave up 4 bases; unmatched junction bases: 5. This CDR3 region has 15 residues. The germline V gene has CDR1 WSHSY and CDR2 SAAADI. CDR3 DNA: TGCGCCAGCAGTGATTGGGTAGCGGGGTACAATGAGCAGTTCTTC. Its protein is CASSDWVAGYNEQFF.

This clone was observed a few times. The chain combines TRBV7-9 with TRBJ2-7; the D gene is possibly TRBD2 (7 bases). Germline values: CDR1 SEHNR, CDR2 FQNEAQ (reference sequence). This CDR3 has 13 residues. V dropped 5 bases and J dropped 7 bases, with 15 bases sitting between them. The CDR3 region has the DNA TGTGCCAGCAGCCCCCGGGGGGCGGGAGAGCAGTACTTC. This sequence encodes CASSPRGAGEQYF.

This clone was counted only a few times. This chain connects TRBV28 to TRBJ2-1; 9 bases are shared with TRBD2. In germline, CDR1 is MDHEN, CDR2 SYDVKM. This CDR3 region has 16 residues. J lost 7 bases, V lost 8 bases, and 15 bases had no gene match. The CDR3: CASGGGRALLRNEQFF. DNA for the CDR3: TGTGCCAGCGGGGGCGGGAGGGCCCTCCTCAGGAATGAGCAGTTCTTC.

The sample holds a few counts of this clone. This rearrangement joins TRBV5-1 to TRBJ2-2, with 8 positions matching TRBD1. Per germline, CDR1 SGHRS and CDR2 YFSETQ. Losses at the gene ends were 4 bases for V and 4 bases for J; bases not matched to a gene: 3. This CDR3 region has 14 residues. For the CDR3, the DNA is TGCGCCAGCAGCGGAGGACAGGGCACCGGGGAGCTGTTTTTT. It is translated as CASSGGQGTGELFF. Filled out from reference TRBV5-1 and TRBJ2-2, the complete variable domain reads KAGVTQTPRYLIKTRGQQVTLSCSPISGHRSVSWYQQTPGQGLQFLFEYFSETQRNKGNFPGRFSGRQFSNSRSEMNVSTLELGDSALYLCASSGGQGTGELFFGEGSRLTVL.

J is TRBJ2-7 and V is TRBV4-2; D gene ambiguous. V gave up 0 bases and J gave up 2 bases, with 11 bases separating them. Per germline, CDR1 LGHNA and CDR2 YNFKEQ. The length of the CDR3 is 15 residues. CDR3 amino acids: CASSQDLSGTYEQYF. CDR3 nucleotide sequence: TGTGCCAGCAGCCAAGATCTGTCGGGTACCTACGAGCAGTACTTC.

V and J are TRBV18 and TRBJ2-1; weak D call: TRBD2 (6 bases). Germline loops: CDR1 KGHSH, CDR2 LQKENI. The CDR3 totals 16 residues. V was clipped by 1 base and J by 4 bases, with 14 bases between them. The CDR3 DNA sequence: TGTGCCAGCTCACCACAGGGGACGGGAGCATACAATGAGCAGTTCTTC. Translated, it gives CASSPQGTGAYNEQFF.

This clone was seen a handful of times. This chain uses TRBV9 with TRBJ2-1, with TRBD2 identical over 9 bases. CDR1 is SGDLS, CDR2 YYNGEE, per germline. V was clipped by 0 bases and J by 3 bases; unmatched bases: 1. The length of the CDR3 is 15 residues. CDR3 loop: CASSVGGGDYNEQFF. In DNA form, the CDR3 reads TGTGCCAGCAGCGTAGGCGGGGGGGACTACAATGAGCAGTTCTTC.

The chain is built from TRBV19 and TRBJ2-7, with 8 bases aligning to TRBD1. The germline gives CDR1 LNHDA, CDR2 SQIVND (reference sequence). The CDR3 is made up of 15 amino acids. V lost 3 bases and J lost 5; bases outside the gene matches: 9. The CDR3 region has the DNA TGTGCCAGTAGTATGATGGCAGGGGGCGCGAACGAGCAGTACTTC. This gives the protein CASSMMAGGANEQYF.

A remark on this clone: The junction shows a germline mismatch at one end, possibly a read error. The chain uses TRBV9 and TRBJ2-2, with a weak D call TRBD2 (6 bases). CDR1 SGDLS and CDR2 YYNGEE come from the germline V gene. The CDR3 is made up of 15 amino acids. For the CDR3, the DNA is TGTGCCAGCAGCGGCGGGACTGTGAACAACGGGGAGCTGTTTTTT. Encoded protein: CASSGGTVNNGELFF.

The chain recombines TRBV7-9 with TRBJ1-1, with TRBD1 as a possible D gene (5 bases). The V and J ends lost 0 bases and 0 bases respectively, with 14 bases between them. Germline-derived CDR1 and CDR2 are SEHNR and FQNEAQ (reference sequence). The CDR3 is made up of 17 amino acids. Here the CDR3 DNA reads TGTGCCAGCAGCTTAGCCGGTTGGGGGGGGATGAACACTGAAGCTTTCTTT. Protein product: CASSLAGWGGMNTEAFF.

The CDR3 spells CASSTDRGVYEQYF. CDR3 coding DNA: TGTGCCAGCAGCACGGACAGGGGAGTCTACGAGCAGTACTTC. This rearrangement joins TRBV11-2 to TRBJ2-7, with 9 bases that match TRBD1. Germline trimming cut 5 bases from V and 3 bases from J; bases unmatched to any gene: 5. This CDR3 region has 14 residues. The germline V gene has CDR1 SGHAT and CDR2 FQNNGV.

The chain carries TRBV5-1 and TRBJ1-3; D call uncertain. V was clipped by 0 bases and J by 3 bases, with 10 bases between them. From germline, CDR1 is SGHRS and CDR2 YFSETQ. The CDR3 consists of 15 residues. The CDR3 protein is CASSLGPEGGNTIYF. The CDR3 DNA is TGCGCCAGCAGCTTGGGACCCGAGGGTGGAAACACCATATATTTT.

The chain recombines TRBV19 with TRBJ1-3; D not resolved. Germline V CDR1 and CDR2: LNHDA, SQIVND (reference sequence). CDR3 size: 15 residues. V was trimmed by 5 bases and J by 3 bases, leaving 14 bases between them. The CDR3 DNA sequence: TGTGCCAGTAGTGCCGACAACCGCTATGGAAACACCATATATTTT. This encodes CASSADNRYGNTIYF.

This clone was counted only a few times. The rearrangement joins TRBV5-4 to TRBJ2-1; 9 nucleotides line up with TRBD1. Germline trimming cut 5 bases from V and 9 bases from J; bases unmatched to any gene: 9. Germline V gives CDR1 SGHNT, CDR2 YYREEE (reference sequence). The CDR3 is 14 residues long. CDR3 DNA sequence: TGTGCCAGCAGATCCCCGGGACAGGGCGGTGAGCAGTTCTTC. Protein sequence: CASRSPGQGGEQFF.

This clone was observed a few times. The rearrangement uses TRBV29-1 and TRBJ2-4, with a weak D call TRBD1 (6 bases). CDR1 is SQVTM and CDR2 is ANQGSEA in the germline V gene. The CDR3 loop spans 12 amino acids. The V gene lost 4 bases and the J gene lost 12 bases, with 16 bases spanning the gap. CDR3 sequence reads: CSVAETGLGQYF. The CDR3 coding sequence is TGCAGCGTTGCGGAAACAGGGTTAGGTCAGTACTTC.